This entry features one T cell receptor beta chain sequence. What it binds is unknown. These data are taken from a study of graft-versus-host responses after intestinal transplantation. Across the study: Anti-thymocyte globulin induction was given to all recipients, followed by tacrolimus and steroids for around three years.

The V gene lost 0 bases and the J gene lost 4 bases, with 10 bases spanning the gap. This CDR3 contains 14 residues. CDR1 and CDR2 (germline): MNHEY, SMNVEV (reference sequence). Assay used: immunoSEQ multiplex PCR; TCRdb lists only in-frame clones, some missing. The sample shows about 71,000 clones, roughly 87% of them seen only once. The gene calls are TRBV27 and TRBJ2-7; possibly TRBD2 for D (5 bases). This TCR came from a human donor who received an intestinal transplant. Specimen: unstimulated CD8+ T cells sorted from spleen or lymph node cells, collected before intestinal transplant. The CDR3 DNA follows: TGTGCCAGCAGTTTATCCGGGAATGAATACGAGCAGTACTTC. Translated, it gives CASSLSGNEYEQYF.